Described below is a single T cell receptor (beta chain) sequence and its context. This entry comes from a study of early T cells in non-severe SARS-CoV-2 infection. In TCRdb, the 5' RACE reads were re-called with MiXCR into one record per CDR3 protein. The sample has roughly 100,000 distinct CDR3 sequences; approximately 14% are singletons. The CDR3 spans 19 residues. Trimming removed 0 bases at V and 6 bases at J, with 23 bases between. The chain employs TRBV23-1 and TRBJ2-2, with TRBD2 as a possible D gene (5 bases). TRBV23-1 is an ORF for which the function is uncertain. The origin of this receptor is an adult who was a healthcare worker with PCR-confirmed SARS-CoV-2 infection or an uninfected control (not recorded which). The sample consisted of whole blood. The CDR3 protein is CASSQSPGTHIFSPGELFF. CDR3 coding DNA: TGCGCCAGCAGTCAATCCCCGGGAACACACATATTCTCCCCCGGGGAGCTGTTTTTT.